Here is one T cell receptor beta chain with its context. The data derive from a study of blood T cell repertoires in COVID-19. Across the study: Material from acute and convalescent COVID-19 was sourced from the United States, Italy and Spain.

Assignments of participants to cohorts depended upon their own reported clinical history. The method was immunoSEQ multiplex PCR; TCRdb's version includes in-frame clones alone and lacks a portion of them. The sample holds approximately 230,000 clones, over 75% seen once. The length of the CDR3 is 14 residues. The germline CDR1 and CDR2 sequences are MNHEY and SVGAGI. With V trimmed by 6 bases and J by 1 base, 4 bases remained unmatched. The sequenced material came from PBMCs or T cells enriched from blood (not recorded which). The rearrangement joins TRBV6-5 to TRBJ2-7; TRBD2 aligns across 9 bases. The TCR was taken from a man in his forties who had recovered from COVID-19. The CDR3 is CASRPGLASYEQYF. The CDR3, as DNA: TGTGCCAGCAGGCCGGGACTAGCTTCCTACGAGCAGTACTTC.